These 8 T cell receptor beta chains share one sample of origin, sequenced in a study of OX40 agonist ivuxolimab in advanced cancers. Library preparation employed the immunoSEQ multiplex PCR assay. In its TCRdb copy, this immuneACCESS table keeps in-frame sequences only and misses some clones. Where compared with another copy, unresolved V genes explain less than half of these, and the others have no known cause. The sample data list more than 50,000 clones, and roughly 80% of these were observed just once. In total, the top ten clones hold 3% to 4.5% of the sample. The specimen comprised CD4+ or CD8+ T cells sorted from blood, sampled in a trial of the OX40 agonist ivuxolimab. These TCRs come from an adult with an advanced solid tumor such as melanoma, head and neck, liver or kidney cancer.

This sequence joins TRBV10-1 and TRBJ2-7; D is undetermined. Germline CDR1 is WNHNN and CDR2 is SYGVQD (reference sequence). The V end was cut by 3 bases, the J end by 1 base, with 4 bases between. This CDR3 has 12 amino acids. The chain's CDR3 is CASSDSSYEQYF. CDR3 nucleotides: TGCGCCAGCAGTGACAGTTCCTACGAGCAGTACTTC.

This sequence joins TRBV21-1 and TRBJ2-3; the listed D gene, TRBD2, was not tested against the DNA. TRBV21-1 is termed a pseudogene. The CDR3 contains 24 residues. CDR3 sequence reads: CASSNPRVTGPGLECLRSTDTQYF. CDR3 DNA sequence: TGTGCCAGCAGCAATCCGAGGGTGACAGGGCCGGGACTAGAATGCCTAAGGAGCACAGATACGCAGTATTTT.

The chain joins TRBV6-5 to TRBJ2-5; TRBD2 matches at 8 bases. This CDR3 spans 14 amino acids. J lost 3 bases, V lost 8 bases, and 8 bases had no gene match. CDR1 and CDR2 (germline): MNHEY, SVGAGI. This CDR3 is CASRGSGGEETQYF. The CDR3 coding sequence is TGTGCCAGCCGAGGAAGCGGGGGTGAAGAGACCCAGTACTTC.

This chain uses TRBV4-3 with TRBJ1-4; 9 bases match TRBD1. Germline V CDR1 and CDR2: LGHNA, YSLEER. Trimming took 0 bases from V and 3 from J; bases not matched to a gene: 14. The CDR3 runs 20 residues. CDR3 loop: CASSQEGTTGQGLANEKLFF. Here the CDR3 DNA reads TGCGCCAGCAGCCAAGAGGGCACTACGGGACAGGGTCTGGCTAATGAAAAACTGTTTTTT.

J is TRBJ2-7 and V is TRBV27; 7 bases map to TRBD2. CDR1 is MNHEY and CDR2 is SMNVEV in the germline V gene (reference sequence). This CDR3 has 15 residues. V trimming: 7 bases; J trimming: 3 bases; junction bases outside the gene matches: 12. The CDR3 here is CASMKNFPSGYEQYF. CDR3 nucleotide sequence: TGTGCCAGCATGAAAAATTTTCCTAGCGGCTACGAGCAGTACTTC.

The chain joins TRBV11-1 to TRBJ2-7; 10 nucleotides line up with TRBD2. Germline trimming cut 2 bases from V and 5 bases from J; bases unmatched to any gene: 9. Germline V gene data show CDR1 as SGHAT and CDR2 as FQDESV (reference sequence). The CDR3 length is 16 residues. The DNA for the CDR3 is TGTGCCAGCAGCTTATCGCGAGCGGGAGGGAACCACGAGCAGTACTTC. Its protein is CASSLSRAGGNHEQYF.

This chain connects TRBV7-2 to TRBJ2-7, with 9 bases identical to TRBD2. The CDR3 extends over 15 amino acids. V lost 1 base, J lost 5 bases, and 6 bases stayed unmatched. Germline assignment: CDR1 SGHTA and CDR2 FQGNSA. The CDR3 coding sequence is TGTGCCAGCAGCTTAGTAGCGGGAGACATCAACGAGCAGTACTTC. It specifies CASSLVAGDINEQYF.

The CDR3 loop is CASSFSGTYNEQFF. The CDR3 DNA follows: TGTGCCAGCAGTTTTAGCGGCACCTACAATGAGCAGTTCTTC. This sequence joins TRBV28 and TRBJ2-1, with D maybe TRBD2 (6 bases). The CDR3 contains 14 residues. The germline CDR1 and CDR2 sequences are MDHEN and SYDVKM. Trimming stripped 3 bases from V and 2 bases from J, with 8 bases between.